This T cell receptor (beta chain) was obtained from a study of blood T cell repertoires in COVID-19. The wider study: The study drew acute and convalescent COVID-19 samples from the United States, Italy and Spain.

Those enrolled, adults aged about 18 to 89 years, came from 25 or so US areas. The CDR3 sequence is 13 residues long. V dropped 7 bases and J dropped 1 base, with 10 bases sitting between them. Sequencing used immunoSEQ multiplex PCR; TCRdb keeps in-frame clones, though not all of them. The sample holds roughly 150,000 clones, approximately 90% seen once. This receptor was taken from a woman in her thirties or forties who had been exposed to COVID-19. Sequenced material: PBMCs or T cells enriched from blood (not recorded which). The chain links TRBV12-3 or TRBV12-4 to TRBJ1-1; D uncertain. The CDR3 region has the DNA TGTGCCAGCACAGCCTGGGCGAACACTGAAGCTTTCTTT. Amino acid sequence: CASTAWANTEAFF.